Sequencing of this T cell receptor beta chain was carried out in a study of CD8+ T cells in alopecia areata. Across the study: Treatment comprised oral tofacitinib, 5 to 10 mg twice daily, in treated patients. Overall study findings and caveats: Sharing of TCRs across patients appeared less clear than in mice, possibly for HLA-related reasons.

The germline V and J ends were trimmed by 4 bases and 7 bases, with 6 bases remaining between them. The CDR3 sequence is 11 residues long. Germline CDR1 and CDR2: SGDLS and YYNGEE. A remark on this clone: Its target is unknown.

Treatment described: oral pan-JAK inhibitor, 5-10 mg twice daily. As the sequencing template, cDNA was produced by extracting RNA and reverse transcribing it. Some clones are missing from TCRdb's copy, which holds only in-frame ones; the method was immunoSEQ multiplex PCR. The sample has 190,000 or so clones; around 60% are singletons. The starting material was CD8+ T cells sorted from blood, obtained at week 24, from a patient treated with tofacitinib. The receptor was derived from a human donor with alopecia areata. This chain uses TRBV9 with TRBJ2-1; D not certain. CDR3 in DNA: TGTGCCAGCAGCTCAAGGAATGAGCAGTTCTTC. Encoded protein: CASSSRNEQFF.